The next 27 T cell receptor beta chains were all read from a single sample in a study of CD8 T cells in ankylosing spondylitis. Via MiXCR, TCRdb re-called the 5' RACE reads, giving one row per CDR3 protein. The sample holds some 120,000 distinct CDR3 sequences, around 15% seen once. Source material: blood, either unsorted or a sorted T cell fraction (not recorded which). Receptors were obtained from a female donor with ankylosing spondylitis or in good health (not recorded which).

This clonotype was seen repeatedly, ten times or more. CDR3 nucleotide sequence: TGTGCCAGCAGTCCCGGGACAGGGGTGTTGGGCACTGAAGCTTTCTTT. It is translated as CASSPGTGVLGTEAFF. The V call is TRBV12-3 or TRBV12-4, the J call TRBJ1-1; 10 bases agree with TRBD1. Trimming took 5 bases from V and 4 from J; bases not matched to a gene: 10. This CDR3 region has 16 residues.

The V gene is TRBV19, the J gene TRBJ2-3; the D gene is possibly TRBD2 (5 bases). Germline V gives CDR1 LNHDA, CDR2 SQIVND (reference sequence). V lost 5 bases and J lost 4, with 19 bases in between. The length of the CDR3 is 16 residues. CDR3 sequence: CASSGGGQASADTQYF. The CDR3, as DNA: TGTGCCAGTAGTGGAGGTGGGCAGGCGAGCGCAGATACGCAGTATTTT. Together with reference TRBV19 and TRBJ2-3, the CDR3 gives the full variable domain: DGGITQSPKYLFRKEGQNVTLSCEQNLNHDAMYWYRQDPGQGLRLIYYSQIVNDFQKGDIAEGYSVSREKKESFPLTVTSAQKNPTAFYLCASSGGGQASADTQYFGPGTRLTVL.

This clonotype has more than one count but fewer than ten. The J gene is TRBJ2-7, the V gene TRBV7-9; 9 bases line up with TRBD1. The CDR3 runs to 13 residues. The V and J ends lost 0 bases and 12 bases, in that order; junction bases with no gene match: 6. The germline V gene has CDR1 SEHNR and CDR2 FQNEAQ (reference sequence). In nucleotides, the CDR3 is TGTGCCAGCAGCTTAGCTGGGACAGGGTTTGCGTACTTC. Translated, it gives CASSLAGTGFAYF.

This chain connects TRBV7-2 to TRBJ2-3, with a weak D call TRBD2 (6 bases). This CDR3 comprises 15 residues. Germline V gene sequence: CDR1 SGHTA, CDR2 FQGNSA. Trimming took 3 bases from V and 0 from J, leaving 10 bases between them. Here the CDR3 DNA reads TGTGCCAGCAGCTTCGGGAGAGGGAGCACAGATACGCAGTATTTT. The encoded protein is CASSFGRGSTDTQYF.

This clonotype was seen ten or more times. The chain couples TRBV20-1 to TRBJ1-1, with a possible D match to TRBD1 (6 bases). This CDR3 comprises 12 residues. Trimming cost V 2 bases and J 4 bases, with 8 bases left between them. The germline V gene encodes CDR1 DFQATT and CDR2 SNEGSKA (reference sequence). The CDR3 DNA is TGCAGTGCTAGACAGGGGTTCACTGAAGCTTTCTTT. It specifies CSARQGFTEAFF.

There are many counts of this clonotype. The CDR3 reads CSVAEIAKNIQYF. In nucleotides, the CDR3 is TGCAGCGTTGCTGAAATAGCCAAAAACATTCAGTACTTC. The chain joins TRBV29-1 to TRBJ2-4; D is uncertain. Germline V lookup: CDR1 SQVTM, CDR2 ANQGSEA. The CDR3 is 13 residues long. Trimming pared 4 bases from V and 0 bases from J, leaving 7 bases between.

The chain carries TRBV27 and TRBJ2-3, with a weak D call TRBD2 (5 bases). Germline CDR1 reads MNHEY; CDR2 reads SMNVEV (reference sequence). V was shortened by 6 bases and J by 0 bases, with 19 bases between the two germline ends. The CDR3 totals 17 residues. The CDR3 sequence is CASSETPPGTSTDTQYF. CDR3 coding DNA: TGTGCCAGCAGCGAAACCCCCCCGGGAACAAGCACAGATACGCAGTATTTT.

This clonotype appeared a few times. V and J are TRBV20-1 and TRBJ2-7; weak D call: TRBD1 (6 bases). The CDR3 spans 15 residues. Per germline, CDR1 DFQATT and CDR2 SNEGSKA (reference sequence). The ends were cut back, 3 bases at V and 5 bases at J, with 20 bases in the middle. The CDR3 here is CSASPRVGALHEQYF. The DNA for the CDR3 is TGCAGTGCTAGCCCCAGGGTGGGGGCGTTGCACGAGCAGTACTTC.

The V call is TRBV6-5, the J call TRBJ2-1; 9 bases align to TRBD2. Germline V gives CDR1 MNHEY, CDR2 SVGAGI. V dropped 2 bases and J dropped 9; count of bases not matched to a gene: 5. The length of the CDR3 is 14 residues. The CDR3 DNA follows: TGTGCCAGCAGTTACGCGGGAGGGACCAGTGAGCAGTTCTTC. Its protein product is CASSYAGGTSEQFF.

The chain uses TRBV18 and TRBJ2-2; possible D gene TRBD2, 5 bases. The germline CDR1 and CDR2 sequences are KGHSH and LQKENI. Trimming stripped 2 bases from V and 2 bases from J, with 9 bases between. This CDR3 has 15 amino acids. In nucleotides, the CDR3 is TGTGCCAGCTCACCAACACGGGGTAACACCGGGGAGCTGTTTTTT. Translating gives CASSPTRGNTGELFF.

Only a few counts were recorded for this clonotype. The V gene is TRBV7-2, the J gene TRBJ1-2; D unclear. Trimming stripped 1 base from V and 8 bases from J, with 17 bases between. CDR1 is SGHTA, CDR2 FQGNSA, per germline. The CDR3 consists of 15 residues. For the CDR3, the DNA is TGTGCCAGCAGCTTAGAAGTTGGTCGGATGGAAGGCTACACCTTC. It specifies CASSLEVGRMEGYTF.

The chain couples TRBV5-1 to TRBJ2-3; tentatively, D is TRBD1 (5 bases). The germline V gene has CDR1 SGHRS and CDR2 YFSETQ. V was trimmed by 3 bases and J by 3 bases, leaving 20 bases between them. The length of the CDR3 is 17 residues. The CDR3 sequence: CASSWALGASSTDTQYF. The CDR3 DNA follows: TGCGCCAGCAGCTGGGCTCTAGGGGCCTCCTCGACAGATACGCAGTATTTT.

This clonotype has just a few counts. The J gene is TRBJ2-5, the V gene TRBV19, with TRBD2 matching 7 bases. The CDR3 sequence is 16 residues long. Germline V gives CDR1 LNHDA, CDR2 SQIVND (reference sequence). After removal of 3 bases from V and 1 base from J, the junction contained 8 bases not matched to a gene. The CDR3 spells CASSMQSGTIQETQYF. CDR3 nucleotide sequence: TGTGCCAGTAGTATGCAGTCGGGGACTATCCAAGAGACCCAGTACTTC.

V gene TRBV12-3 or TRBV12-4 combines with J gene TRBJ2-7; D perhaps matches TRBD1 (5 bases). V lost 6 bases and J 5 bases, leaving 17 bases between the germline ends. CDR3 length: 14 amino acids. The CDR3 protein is CASSHDSARHEQYF. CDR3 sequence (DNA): TGTGCCAGCAGCCATGACAGTGCTCGTCACGAGCAGTACTTC.

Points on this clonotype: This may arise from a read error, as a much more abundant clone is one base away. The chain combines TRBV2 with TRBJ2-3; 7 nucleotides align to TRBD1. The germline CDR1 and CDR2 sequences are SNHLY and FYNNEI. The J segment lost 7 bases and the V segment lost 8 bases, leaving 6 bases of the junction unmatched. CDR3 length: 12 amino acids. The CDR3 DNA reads TGTGCCAGCGAGCCCAGGGGGAATACGCAGTATTTT. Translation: CASEPRGNTQYF. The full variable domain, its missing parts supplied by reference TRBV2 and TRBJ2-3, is EPEVTQTPSHQVTQMGQEVILRCVPISNHLYFYWYRQILGQKVEFLVSFYNNEISEKSEIFDDQFSVERPDGSNFTLKIRSTKLEDSAMYFCASEPRGNTQYFGPGTRLTVL.

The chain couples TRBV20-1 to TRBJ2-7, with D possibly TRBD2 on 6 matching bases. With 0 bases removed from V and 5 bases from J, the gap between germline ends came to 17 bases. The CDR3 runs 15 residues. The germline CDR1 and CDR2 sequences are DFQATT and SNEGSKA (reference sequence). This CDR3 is CSARDRGRDPNEQYF. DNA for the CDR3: TGCAGTGCTAGAGATCGCGGGCGGGACCCAAACGAGCAGTACTTC.

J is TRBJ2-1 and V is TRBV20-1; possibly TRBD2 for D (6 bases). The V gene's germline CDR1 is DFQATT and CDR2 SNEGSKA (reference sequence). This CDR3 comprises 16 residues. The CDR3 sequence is CCVGGSHETQPWRQFF. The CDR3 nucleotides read TGCTGTGTCGGGGGAAGTCACGAAACACAACCTTGGAGGCAGTTCTTC.

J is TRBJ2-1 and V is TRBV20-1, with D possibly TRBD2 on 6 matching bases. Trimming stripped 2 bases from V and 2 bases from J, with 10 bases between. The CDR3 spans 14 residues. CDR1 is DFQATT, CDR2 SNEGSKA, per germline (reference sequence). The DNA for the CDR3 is TGCAGTGCTAGATTGCGGGACCCCTACAATGAGCAGTTCTTC. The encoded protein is CSARLRDPYNEQFF.

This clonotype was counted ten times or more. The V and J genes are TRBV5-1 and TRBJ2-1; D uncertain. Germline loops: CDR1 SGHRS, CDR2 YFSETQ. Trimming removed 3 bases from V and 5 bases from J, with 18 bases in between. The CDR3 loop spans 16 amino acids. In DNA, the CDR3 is TGCGCCAGCAGCTCATCTTATTCCGGTCGACACAATGAGCAGTTCTTC. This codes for CASSSSYSGRHNEQFF.

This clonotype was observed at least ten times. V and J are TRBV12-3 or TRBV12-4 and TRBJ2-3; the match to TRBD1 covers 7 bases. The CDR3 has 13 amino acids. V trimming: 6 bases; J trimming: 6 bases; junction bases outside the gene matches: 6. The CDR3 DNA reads TGTGCCAGCAGCCCGACAGGGCACGATACGCAGTATTTT. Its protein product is CASSPTGHDTQYF.

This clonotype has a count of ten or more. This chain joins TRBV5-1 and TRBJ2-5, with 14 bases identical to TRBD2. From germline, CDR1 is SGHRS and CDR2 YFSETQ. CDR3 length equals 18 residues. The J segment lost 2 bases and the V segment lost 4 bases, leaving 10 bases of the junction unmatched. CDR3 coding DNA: TGCGCCAGCAGCAGGGGGACTAGCGGGAGTGGCCCTCAAGAGACCCAGTACTTC. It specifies CASSRGTSGSGPQETQYF.

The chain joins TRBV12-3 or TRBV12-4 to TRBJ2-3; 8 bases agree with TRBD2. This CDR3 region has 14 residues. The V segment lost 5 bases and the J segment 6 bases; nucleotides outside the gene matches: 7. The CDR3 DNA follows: TGTGCCAGCAGTGAGCTAGCGGGCATCGATACGCAGTATTTT. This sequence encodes CASSELAGIDTQYF.

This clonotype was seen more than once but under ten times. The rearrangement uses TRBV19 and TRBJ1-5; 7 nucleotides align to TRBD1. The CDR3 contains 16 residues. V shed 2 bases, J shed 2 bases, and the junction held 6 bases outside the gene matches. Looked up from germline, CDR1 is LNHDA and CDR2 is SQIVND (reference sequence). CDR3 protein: CASSITGTAGNQPQHF. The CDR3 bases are TGTGCCAGTAGTATAACCGGGACAGCCGGCAATCAGCCCCAGCATTTT.

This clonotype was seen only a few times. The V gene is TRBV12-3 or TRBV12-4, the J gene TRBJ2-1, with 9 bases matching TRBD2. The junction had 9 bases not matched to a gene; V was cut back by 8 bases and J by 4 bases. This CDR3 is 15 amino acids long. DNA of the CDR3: TGTGCCAGCCTCCCGCGCAGCGGGGGGTACAATGAGCAGTTCTTC. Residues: CASLPRSGGYNEQFF.

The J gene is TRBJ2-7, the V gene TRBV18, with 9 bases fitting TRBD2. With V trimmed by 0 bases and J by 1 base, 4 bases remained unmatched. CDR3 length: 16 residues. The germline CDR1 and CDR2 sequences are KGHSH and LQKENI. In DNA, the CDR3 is TGTGCCAGCTCACCACCCGGGCTAGCGGGGTCCTACGAGCAGTACTTC. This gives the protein CASSPPGLAGSYEQYF.

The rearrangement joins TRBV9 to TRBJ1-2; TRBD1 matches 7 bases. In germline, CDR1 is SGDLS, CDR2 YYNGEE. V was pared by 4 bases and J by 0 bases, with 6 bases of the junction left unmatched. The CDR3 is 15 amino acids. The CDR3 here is CASSPRQGPNYGYTF. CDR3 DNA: TGTGCCAGCAGCCCCCGACAGGGCCCTAACTATGGCTACACCTTC. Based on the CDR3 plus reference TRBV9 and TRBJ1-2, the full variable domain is DSGVTQTPKHLITATGQRVTLRCSPRSGDLSVYWYQQSLDQGLQFLIQYYNGEERAKGNILERFSAQQFPDLHSELNLSSLELGDSALYFCASSPRQGPNYGYTFGSGTRLTVV.

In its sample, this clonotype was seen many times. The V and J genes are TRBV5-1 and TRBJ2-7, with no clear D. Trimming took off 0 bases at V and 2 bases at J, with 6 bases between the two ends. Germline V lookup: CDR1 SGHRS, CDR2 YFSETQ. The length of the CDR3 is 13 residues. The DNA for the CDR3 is TGCGCCAGCAGCTTGGGAGGTACCTACGAGCAGTACTTC. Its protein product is CASSLGGTYEQYF.